The clone carrying this T cell receptor (beta chain) was seen a few times. Its antigen remains unknown. At the DNA level, this CDR3 is encoded by other sequences in the same sample as well. Germline values: CDR1 SGHDT, CDR2 YYEEEE. V was cut by 3 bases and J by 2 bases, with 12 bases left in between. The CDR3 contains 14 residues. The data derive from a study of OX40 agonist ivuxolimab in advanced cancers. The wider study: The mean age was about 61 years, ranging from 23 to 79, with 80% to 85% of participants male. Study-level results: CD4+ and CD8+ T cells in blood underwent clonal expansion by week 6 at 0.1 to 3.0 mg/kg.

Patients who had autoimmune disease history or got systemic immunosuppression were left out. TCRdb's table, derived via immunoSEQ multiplex PCR, lists solely in-frame clones and lacks some. Of about 38,000 clones listed, about three quarters are singletons. The specimen was CD4+ or CD8+ T cells sorted from blood, collected in a trial of the OX40 agonist ivuxolimab. The source is an adult with an advanced solid tumor such as melanoma, head and neck, liver or kidney cancer. The chain joins TRBV5-6 to TRBJ2-7, with a possible D match to TRBD2 (6 bases). In DNA form, the CDR3 reads TGTGCCAGCAGCTCTGCGGGACGGACCTACGAGCAGTACTTC. Translating gives CASSSAGRTYEQYF.